These 31 T cell receptor beta chains originate from one sample sequenced in a study of cytomegalovirus exposure and HLA in healthy donors. Primers included in the PCR were 60 Vbeta and 13 Jbeta primers. Clones were sequenced by immunoSEQ multiplex PCR, and TCRdb holds only the in-frame ones, with some missing. This sample carries roughly 98,000 clones, more than 55% of them seen once, and the ten largest clones take 5% to 6.5%. The sample consisted of PBMCs. The receptors here all came from a woman aged 30 to 39 in good health and CMV-seropositive.

The genes are TRBV4-3 and TRBJ1-6; 7 bases are shared with TRBD1. The CDR3 consists of 18 residues. V was clipped by 0 bases and J by 0 bases; unmatched bases: 5. Germline CDR1 LGHNA, CDR2 YSLEER. The CDR3 DNA is TGCGCCAGCAGCCAAGAGATACAGGGGCTCTCCTATAATTCACCCCTCCACTTT. Its translation is CASSQEIQGLSYNSPLHF.

The chain uses TRBV6-6 and TRBJ1-2; the match to TRBD1 covers 8 bases. The germline V gene has CDR1 MNHNY and CDR2 SVGAGI (reference sequence). The ends lost 7 bases at V and 7 bases at J; junction bases unmatched: 14. The length of the CDR3 is 15 residues. The CDR3 here is CASTRQGLRVGGYTF. DNA of the CDR3: TGTGCCAGCACTCGACAGGGGCTCCGGGTGGGTGGCTACACCTTC.

V gene TRBV11-2 combines with J gene TRBJ2-3, with 11 bases fitting TRBD2. Per the germline V gene, CDR1 is SGHAT and CDR2 is FQNNGV. V lost 1 base and J lost 6; bases outside the gene matches: 15. The CDR3 spans 19 residues. The CDR3 DNA reads as TGTGCCAGCAGCTTAGGATTTAGTCTAGCGGGGGGAGCGACCGATACGCAGTATTTT. Its translation: CASSLGFSLAGGATDTQYF.

This chain links TRBV5-1 with TRBJ1-1; 9 positions agree with TRBD1. Germline assignment: CDR1 SGHRS and CDR2 YFSETQ. V lost 4 bases, J lost 3 bases, and 7 bases stayed unmatched. This CDR3 contains 15 residues. The CDR3 is CASSRTGARDTEAFF. CDR3 coding DNA: TGCGCCAGCAGCCGGACAGGGGCTCGGGACACTGAAGCTTTCTTT.

This clone was counted a few times. This chain uses TRBV28 with TRBJ2-6, with 8 bases lining up with TRBD1. Trimming took 2 bases from V and 4 from J; bases not matched to a gene: 7. This CDR3 region has 17 residues. Germline CDR1 reads MDHEN; CDR2 reads SYDVKM. This CDR3 reads CASSLMQGAVGANVLTF. The CDR3 DNA sequence: TGTGCCAGCAGTTTAATGCAGGGGGCGGTGGGGGCCAACGTCCTGACTTTC.

This clone has only a few counts. The J gene is TRBJ2-5, the V gene TRBV5-6; 7 bases agree with TRBD2. The germline V gene encodes CDR1 SGHDT and CDR2 YYEEEE. Trimming at V came to 5 bases and at J to 4 bases, leaving 20 bases not matched to a gene. This CDR3 comprises 18 residues. CDR3 protein: CASSSARGQRGRGETQYF. CDR3 bases: TGTGCCAGCAGTAGTGCTCGAGGCCAGCGGGGACGGGGAGAGACCCAGTACTTC.

The V and J genes are TRBV6-5 and TRBJ2-7, with 11 bases fitting TRBD2. V shed 6 bases and J 2 bases; nucleotides not matched to a gene: 6. The CDR3 length is 15 residues. Germline V gene sequence: CDR1 MNHEY, CDR2 SVGAGI. The CDR3 loop reads CASSAGLAGAYEQYF. The CDR3 DNA is TGTGCCAGCAGCGCCGGACTAGCGGGTGCCTACGAGCAGTACTTC.

CDR3 DNA sequence: TGTGCCTGGCAGACAGTTGCGGGAAACACCATATATTTT. Protein sequence: CAWQTVAGNTIYF. This sequence joins TRBV30 and TRBJ1-3; TRBD1 might be the D (5 bases). CDR3 length equals 13 residues. From germline, CDR1 is GTSNPN and CDR2 SVGIG (reference sequence). Trimming left V 5 bases short and J 4 bases short, with 12 bases between.

The chain employs TRBV6-1 and TRBJ1-2; weak D call: TRBD1 (6 bases). The germline V gene encodes CDR1 MNHNS and CDR2 SASEGT. With 4 bases removed from V and 12 bases from J, the gap between germline ends came to 15 bases. The CDR3 length is 12 residues. The CDR3, as DNA: TGTGCCAGCAGTGCCCAGGGGCGCGTTGACACCTTC. It specifies CASSAQGRVDTF.

This chain joins TRBV19 and TRBJ2-6, with 9 bases identical to TRBD2. The CDR3 runs 19 residues. The ends lost 9 bases at V and 0 bases at J; junction bases unmatched: 15. The germline V gene has CDR1 LNHDA and CDR2 SQIVND (reference sequence). This chain's CDR3 is CASTPPPGRGGSGANVLTF. As DNA, the CDR3 is TGTGCCAGCACTCCTCCCCCGGGGCGGGGGGGCTCTGGGGCCAACGTCCTGACTTTC.

This clone came up a few times. The chain combines TRBV2 with TRBJ1-1, with D possibly TRBD1 on 5 matching bases. This CDR3 is built from 15 residues. V was clipped by 5 bases and J by 4 bases, with 17 bases between them. Germline V CDR1 and CDR2: SNHLY, FYNNEI. DNA for the CDR3: TGTGCCAGCAGTCAACATGCCTCAGGGTTCACTGAAGCTTTCTTT. It specifies CASSQHASGFTEAFF. The complete variable domain, with remaining parts taken from reference TRBV2 and TRBJ1-1, reads EPEVTQTPSHQVTQMGQEVILRCVPISNHLYFYWYRQILGQKVEFLVSFYNNEISEKSEIFDDQFSVERPDGSNFTLKIRSTKLEDSAMYFCASSQHASGFTEAFFGQGTRLTVV.

The genes are TRBV5-8 and TRBJ2-3, with D perhaps matching TRBD2 (6 bases). The V end was cut by 4 bases, the J end by 4 bases, with 16 bases between. CDR1 is SGHTS and CDR2 is YDEGEE in the germline V gene. The CDR3 loop spans 15 amino acids. The CDR3 DNA reads TGTGCCAGCAGCCCCTCCTGGGGGACTCCAGATACGCAGTATTTT. Protein: CASSPSWGTPDTQYF.

To note about this clone: One end of the junction is discordant with germline, which a read error may explain. The J gene is TRBJ1-4, the V gene TRBV5-1; TRBD1 aligns across 11 bases. Germline CDR1 is SGHRS and CDR2 is YFSETQ. This CDR3 is built from 15 residues. The CDR3 DNA reads TGCGCCAGCAACGGAGGACAGGGGGCTAAAGAAAAACTGTTTTTT. Protein product: CASNGGQGAKEKLFF.

For the CDR3, the DNA is TGCGCCAGCAGCTTAAGCGGCTTAGATACGCAGTATTTT. This codes for CASSLSGLDTQYF. The J gene is TRBJ2-3, the V gene TRBV5-1, with D possibly TRBD2 on 5 matching bases. CDR3 length equals 13 residues. Germline-derived CDR1 and CDR2 are SGHRS and YFSETQ. V shed 2 bases and J shed 5 bases, with 9 bases lying between them. The full variable domain, with the rest looked up from reference TRBV5-1 and TRBJ2-3, is KAGVTQTPRYLIKTRGQQVTLSCSPISGHRSVSWYQQTPGQGLQFLFEYFSETQRNKGNFPGRFSGRQFSNSRSEMNVSTLELGDSALYLCASSLSGLDTQYFGPGTRLTVL.

The chain recombines TRBV29-1 with TRBJ2-2; D might be TRBD1 (6 bases). V was cut by 4 bases and J by 4 bases, with 10 bases left in between. The CDR3 length is 13 residues. From germline, CDR1 is SQVTM and CDR2 ANQGSEA. The CDR3 region is CSVAGTTTGELFF. CDR3 nucleotide sequence: TGCAGCGTTGCTGGGACAACCACCGGGGAGCTGTTTTTT.

The chain carries TRBV7-9 and TRBJ1-1; TRBD1 matches at 12 bases. Germline lookup yields CDR1 SEHNR and CDR2 FQNEAQ (reference sequence). J gave up 1 base and V 5 bases, and 5 bases lay outside the gene matches. The CDR3 totals 16 residues. The CDR3 DNA sequence: TGTGCCAGCAGCCAAGGGACAGGGGGCCGGAACACTGAAGCTTTCTTT. This encodes CASSQGTGGRNTEAFF. Full variable domain (rest looked up from reference TRBV7-9 and TRBJ1-1): DTGVSQNPRHKITKRGQNVTFRCDPISEHNRLYWYRQTLGQGPEFLTYFQNEAQLEKSRLLSDRFSAERPKGSFSTLEIQRTEQGDSAMYLCASSQGTGGRNTEAFFGQGTRLTVV.

The rearrangement uses TRBV6-5 and TRBJ1-4, with 9 bases aligning to TRBD1. Germline CDR1 and CDR2: MNHEY and SVGAGI. V trimming: 4 bases; J trimming: 7 bases; junction bases outside the gene matches: 10. The CDR3 contains 16 residues. The CDR3 coding sequence is TGTGCCAGCAGTTCCACTACCGGGACAGGGTCTGAAAAACTGTTTTTT. As protein: CASSSTTGTGSEKLFF.

The chain couples TRBV2 to TRBJ2-3, with D possibly matching TRBD1 (5 bases). The ends were cut back, 6 bases at V and 1 base at J, with 14 bases in the middle. The CDR3 contains 15 residues. Germline V gives CDR1 SNHLY, CDR2 FYNNEI. CDR3 DNA: TGTGCCAGCAGCGCAGGGATACTACGCACAGATACGCAGTATTTT. Its protein product is CASSAGILRTDTQYF.

This clone was observed a few times. J is TRBJ2-1 and V is TRBV13; 7 nucleotides align to TRBD1. This CDR3 has 16 amino acids. V lost 6 bases and J lost 1; bases outside the gene matches: 9. The germline CDR1 and CDR2 sequences are PRHDT and FYEKMQ (reference sequence). DNA of the CDR3: TGTGCCAGCAGTCTATGGACAGGTGGGTCCTACAATGAGCAGTTCTTC. Its protein product is CASSLWTGGSYNEQFF.

The chain links TRBV27 to TRBJ1-1; perhaps TRBD1 as D (5 bases). The CDR3 has 15 amino acids. Trimming left V 5 bases short and J 5 bases short, with 18 bases between. In germline, CDR1 is MNHEY, CDR2 SMNVEV (reference sequence). CDR3 coding DNA: TGTGCCAGCAGTCCCCAGGGTCAGAAGGGGACTGAAGCTTTCTTT. Encoded protein: CASSPQGQKGTEAFF.

The chain combines TRBV5-1 with TRBJ1-1; D is ambiguous. Germline V gene sequence: CDR1 SGHRS, CDR2 YFSETQ. V lost 4 bases and J lost 1, with 14 bases in between. The CDR3 has 15 residues. CDR3 protein: CASSLRERGNTEAFF. The CDR3, as DNA: TGCGCCAGCAGCCTGCGTGAGCGGGGGAACACTGAAGCTTTCTTT.

The chain joins TRBV27 to TRBJ1-2, with D perhaps matching TRBD1 (6 bases). The length of the CDR3 is 12 residues. Germline V gene data show CDR1 as MNHEY and CDR2 as SMNVEV (reference sequence). The V end was cut by 5 bases, the J end by 8 bases, with 12 bases between. CDR3 sequence reads: CASSLQGSGYTF. Written as DNA, the CDR3 is TGTGCCAGCAGTCTGCAGGGGAGCGGCTACACCTTC.

V is TRBV7-2 and J is TRBJ1-1; no clear D. The CDR3 runs 13 residues. Trimming stripped 3 bases from V and 7 bases from J, with 12 bases between. Germline V gene sequence: CDR1 SGHTA, CDR2 FQGNSA. CDR3 in amino acids: CASSFIQAGEAFF. The CDR3 DNA follows: TGTGCCAGCAGCTTCATTCAGGCAGGTGAAGCTTTCTTT. Combining the CDR3 with reference TRBV7-2 and TRBJ1-1 gives the whole variable domain GAGVSQSPSNKVTEKGKDVELRCDPISGHTALYWYRQSLGQGLEFLIYFQGNSAPDKSGLPSDRFSAERTGGSVSTLTIQRTQQEDSAVYLCASSFIQAGEAFFGQGTRLTVV.

The rearrangement joins TRBV18 to TRBJ2-7, with D possibly matching TRBD2 (5 bases). CDR3 size: 14 residues. The V end lost 2 bases, the J end lost 2 bases, and 10 bases lay between the germline ends. Germline CDR1 and CDR2: KGHSH and LQKENI. The CDR3 here is CASSPSGETYEQYF. CDR3 bases: TGTGCCAGCTCACCATCCGGGGAAACCTACGAGCAGTACTTC.

This clone appeared once. The chain joins TRBV28 to TRBJ1-2; TRBD1 is a possible D gene (5 bases). Germline CDR1 and CDR2: MDHEN and SYDVKM. Trimming stripped 1 base from V and 7 bases from J, with 13 bases between. There are 14 residues in the CDR3. CDR3 loop: CASSLLGGSGGYTF. The CDR3 nucleotides are TGTGCCAGCAGTTTATTGGGGGGATCGGGTGGCTACACCTTC.

The chain carries TRBV7-2 and TRBJ1-1; the D is unclear. The length of the CDR3 is 13 residues. CDR1 is SGHTA, CDR2 FQGNSA, per germline. V dropped 2 bases and J dropped 2 bases, with 6 bases sitting between them. CDR3 DNA sequence: TGTGCCAGCAGCTTAATAGAAAACACTGAAGCTTTCTTT. Translation: CASSLIENTEAFF.

The chain employs TRBV7-9 and TRBJ2-1, with TRBD2 matching over 8 bases. The CDR3 length is 14 residues. CDR1 and CDR2 from the germline V gene are SEHNR and FQNEAQ (reference sequence). With V trimmed by 6 bases and J by 7 bases, 8 bases remained unmatched. CDR3 in DNA: TGTGCCAGCAGTTTGGCGGGGGGTTTGAATGAGCAGTTCTTC. Residues: CASSLAGGLNEQFF.

The chain recombines TRBV7-9 with TRBJ2-5, with D perhaps matching TRBD2 (5 bases). The V end lost 0 bases, the J end lost 5 bases, and 19 bases lay between the germline ends. Per the germline V gene, CDR1 is SEHNR and CDR2 is FQNEAQ (reference sequence). The CDR3 runs to 17 residues. The CDR3 nucleotides are TGTGCCAGCAGCTTAGCGCGGATTTACGACTATAAGGAGACCCAGTACTTC. Its protein is CASSLARIYDYKETQYF.

This chain joins TRBV7-8 and TRBJ1-3; D may be TRBD1 (5 bases). The V gene lost 5 bases and the J gene lost 0 bases, with 14 bases spanning the gap. This CDR3 comprises 16 residues. CDR1 is SGHVS, CDR2 FQNEAQ, per germline. The CDR3 DNA is TGTGCCAGCAGCCCGGGGGACGGGACCTCTGGAAACACCATATATTTT. It yields the protein CASSPGDGTSGNTIYF.

The chain links TRBV11-2 to TRBJ2-3; 11 nucleotides agree with TRBD2. Germline V gives CDR1 SGHAT, CDR2 FQNNGV. CDR3 size: 14 residues. V shed 6 bases, J shed 5 bases, and the junction held 4 bases outside the gene matches. The CDR3: CASSIAGGIDTQYF. The CDR3 bases are TGTGCCAGCAGTATAGCGGGGGGGATAGATACGCAGTATTTT.

J is TRBJ1-1 and V is TRBV18; D is unresolved. Trimming cost V 5 bases and J 3 bases, with 10 bases left between them. The germline V gene has CDR1 KGHSH and CDR2 LQKENI. The CDR3 is 13 residues long. CDR3: CASSKNPDTEAFF. As DNA, the CDR3 is TGTGCCAGCTCAAAAAACCCGGACACTGAAGCTTTCTTT. The full variable domain, rest sourced from reference TRBV18 and TRBJ1-1, is NAGVMQNPRHLVRRRGQEARLRCSPMKGHSHVYWYRQLPEEGLKFMVYLQKENIIDESGMPKERFSAEFPKEGPSILRIQQVVRGDSAAYFCASSKNPDTEAFFGQGTRLTVV.